Each of the 27 T cell receptor beta chains below was sequenced from the same sample in a study of T cell responses to AZD1222 COVID-19 vaccine. The repertoire was sequenced with immunoSEQ multiplex PCR; TCRdb's copy has only in-frame clones and lacks some. The sample includes approximately 150,000 clones, 80% to 95% of them seen just once. The sequenced sample was peripheral blood, obtained on day 0 of AZD1222 vaccination. The source of these receptors is an adult in good health.

The chain joins TRBV12-5 to TRBJ2-1, with D possibly matching TRBD2 (6 bases). V was pared by 9 bases and J by 10 bases, with 19 bases between. CDR3 length: 13 residues. Germline CDR1 is LGHNT and CDR2 is FRNRAP. This chain's CDR3 is CARTRPRRGEQFF. CDR3 nucleotides: TGTGCTAGAACAAGGCCACGTCGGGGGGAGCAGTTCTTC. The full variable domain, in which reference TRBV12-5 and TRBJ2-1 provide the parts outside the CDR3, is DARVTQTPRHKVTEMGQEVTMRCQPILGHNTVFWYRQTMMQGLELLAYFRNRAPLDDSGMPKDRFSAEMPDATLATLKIQPSEPRDSAVYFCARTRPRRGEQFFGPGTRLTVL.

The chain recombines TRBV7-9 with TRBJ2-7; perhaps TRBD2 as D (5 bases). The CDR3 spans 16 residues. Germline-derived CDR1 and CDR2 are SEHNR and FQNEAQ (reference sequence). The V end was cut by 1 base, the J end by 3 bases, with 16 bases between. Here the CDR3 DNA reads TGTGCCAGCAGCTTAGTGTCGGGGATCACTTTCTACGAGCAGTACTTC. Its translation is CASSLVSGITFYEQYF.

The chain couples TRBV2 to TRBJ1-2; 10 positions agree with TRBD1. Trimming took 6 bases from V and 6 from J; bases not matched to a gene: 7. In germline, CDR1 is SNHLY, CDR2 FYNNEI. The CDR3 has 14 amino acids. This CDR3 reads CASSWDRGRDGYTF. CDR3 coding DNA: TGTGCCAGCAGCTGGGACAGGGGAAGGGATGGCTACACCTTC.

The chain uses TRBV5-1 and TRBJ2-5; D is perhaps TRBD1 or TRBD2 (6 bases each). V dropped 4 bases and J dropped 5 bases, with 12 bases sitting between them. Germline CDR1 is SGHRS and CDR2 is YFSETQ. The CDR3 sequence is 13 residues long. CDR3 nucleotides: TGCGCCAGCAGCGCGTCGGGGGCGGAGACCCAGTACTTC. This encodes CASSASGAETQYF.

This clone was recorded only once. This chain joins TRBV28 and TRBJ1-5, with unresolved D. V gave up 4 bases and J gave up 5 bases, with 3 bases separating them. This CDR3 is 11 amino acids long. Germline lookup yields CDR1 MDHEN and CDR2 SYDVKM. The CDR3 loop is CASSYDQPQHF. The DNA for the CDR3 is TGTGCCAGCAGTTATGATCAGCCCCAGCATTTT.

The rearrangement uses TRBV5-4 and TRBJ2-4, with 9 bases lining up with TRBD2. Germline V gene lookup returns CDR1 SGHNT and CDR2 YYREEE (reference sequence). V trimming: 3 bases; J trimming: 10 bases; junction bases outside the gene matches: 17. The CDR3 has 17 residues. In nucleotides, the CDR3 is TGTGCCAGCAGCTCAGCCAAAGCGGGAGGAACTGCGGGGATTCAGTACTTC. This encodes CASSSAKAGGTAGIQYF.

This clone has only one observation. This chain connects TRBV28 to TRBJ1-1, with TRBD1 identical over 12 bases. There are 15 residues in the CDR3. CDR1 is MDHEN and CDR2 is SYDVKM in the germline V gene. J was trimmed by 11 bases and V by 6 bases; bases with no gene match: 13. The chain's CDR3 is CASRVPGQGAREAFF. Written as DNA, the CDR3 is TGTGCCAGCAGGGTCCCGGGACAGGGGGCGAGGGAGGCTTTCTTT.

The chain recombines TRBV9 with TRBJ1-1; D is unresolved. Trimming took off 4 bases at V and 2 bases at J, with 9 bases between the two ends. Germline-derived CDR1 and CDR2 are SGDLS and YYNGEE. CDR3 length: 13 amino acids. The CDR3 DNA reads TGTGCCAGCAGCCGGACGGAAAACACTGAAGCTTTCTTT. Translated, it gives CASSRTENTEAFF.

J is TRBJ2-2 and V is TRBV7-3; D remains unclear. V lost 1 base and J lost 15, with 15 bases in between. Germline V CDR1 and CDR2: SGHTA, FQGTGA. The CDR3 length is 13 residues. This chain's CDR3 is CASSLNRKRALFF. The CDR3 nucleotides are TGTGCCAGCAGCTTAAATCGGAAACGGGCCTTGTTTTTT.

V usage is TRBV7-6 and J usage is TRBJ2-1, with 12 bases that match TRBD2. This CDR3 has 15 amino acids. V gave up 6 bases and J gave up 5 bases; unmatched junction bases: 5. The germline gives CDR1 SGHVS, CDR2 FNYEAQ. This CDR3 is CASSPLAGGNNEQFF. Written as DNA, the CDR3 is TGTGCCAGCAGTCCACTAGCGGGAGGAAACAATGAGCAGTTCTTC.

This rearrangement joins TRBV12-3 or TRBV12-4 to TRBJ1-1; D remains unclear. This CDR3 contains 13 residues. Trimming stripped 6 bases from V and 1 base from J, with 9 bases between. This CDR3 reads CASSPTSNTEAFF. The CDR3 nucleotides are TGTGCCAGCAGCCCGACTTCGAACACTGAAGCTTTCTTT.

The chain links TRBV10-3 to TRBJ1-4; 7 bases are shared with TRBD1. The V and J ends lost 6 bases and 3 bases, in that order; junction bases with no gene match: 13. CDR3 length: 17 amino acids. Germline CDR1 ENHRY, CDR2 SYGVKD. DNA of the CDR3: TGTGCCATCAGCCGGGACAGTGGACCACCGGCTAATGAAAAACTGTTTTTT. Its protein is CAISRDSGPPANEKLFF.

This chain links TRBV4-1 with TRBJ2-7, with D hard to call. The germline V gene has CDR1 MGHRA and CDR2 YSYEKL. Trimming left V 3 bases short and J 5 bases short, with 14 bases between. This CDR3 comprises 14 residues. The DNA of the CDR3 is TGCGCCAGCAGCCATGCGGTGGTAGTCCACGAGCAGTACTTC. Amino acid sequence: CASSHAVVVHEQYF.

The J gene is TRBJ1-6, the V gene TRBV6-2 or TRBV6-3, with D possibly matching TRBD1 (6 bases). Germline V gene lookup returns CDR1 MNHEY and CDR2 SVGEGT. V shed 5 bases and J shed 7 bases, with 12 bases lying between them. CDR3 length: 14 amino acids. The DNA for the CDR3 is TGTGCCAGCAGTACCTTCACAGGGAATTCACCCCTCCACTTT. It yields the protein CASSTFTGNSPLHF.

This clone was found once. The chain employs TRBV9 and TRBJ1-1; D call uncertain. Germline V lookup: CDR1 SGDLS, CDR2 YYNGEE. The CDR3 is made up of 15 amino acids. V lost 4 bases to trimming and J lost 1 base, with 14 bases between them. The CDR3 DNA reads TGTGCCAGCAGCTTTTCTACAGTACCGAACACTGAAGCTTTCTTT. It is translated as CASSFSTVPNTEAFF.

The CDR3: CASSEPSGTGGELFF. CDR3 DNA sequence: TGTGCCAGCAGTGAGCCTAGCGGGACGGGCGGGGAGCTGTTTTTT. The J gene is TRBJ2-2, the V gene TRBV28; TRBD2 matches 9 bases. From germline, CDR1 is MDHEN and CDR2 SYDVKM. The V gene end was trimmed by 5 bases and the J gene end by 7 bases; junction bases not matched to a gene: 8. The CDR3 spans 15 residues. Complete variable domain (other parts from reference TRBV28 and TRBJ2-2): DVKVTQSSRYLVKRTGEKVFLECVQDMDHENMFWYRQDPGLGLRLIYFSYDVKMKEKGDIPEGYSVSREKKERFSLILESASTNQTSMYLCASSEPSGTGGELFFGEGSRLTVL.

This chain uses TRBV30 with TRBJ2-5, with D perhaps TRBD2 (5 bases). Trimming removed 3 bases from V and 2 bases from J, with 13 bases in between. The CDR3 has 14 amino acids. In germline, CDR1 is GTSNPN, CDR2 SVGIG (reference sequence). This CDR3 is CAWSGSVLQETQYF. As DNA, the CDR3 is TGTGCCTGGAGCGGTAGCGTCTTGCAAGAGACCCAGTACTTC.

The gene calls are TRBV7-9 and TRBJ1-6; D gene uncertain. In germline, CDR1 is SEHNR, CDR2 FQNEAQ (reference sequence). Trimming took 1 base from V and 10 from J, leaving 5 bases between them. This CDR3 has 12 amino acids. The CDR3 here is CASSLEVSPLHF. The DNA for the CDR3 is TGTGCCAGCAGCTTAGAGGTCTCACCCCTCCACTTT.

J is TRBJ1-5 and V is TRBV3-1 (or the pseudogene TRBV3-2); TRBD1 might be the D (6 bases). The CDR3 runs 18 residues. The germline CDR1 and CDR2 sequences are LGHDT and YNNKEL (reference sequence). The V and J ends lost 5 bases and 0 bases respectively, with 20 bases between them. The CDR3, as DNA: TGTGCCAGCAGCAAGGGAGCGGACAGTTACTATAGCAATCAGCCCCAGCATTTT. This codes for CASSKGADSYYSNQPQHF.

This clone was seen once. CDR3 DNA: TGTGCCAGCAGGCACACAGGGCCGCCGGAGTTCTTC. Its protein is CASRHTGPPEFF. The chain carries TRBV7-2 and TRBJ2-1; weak D call: TRBD1 (6 bases). Trimming stripped 6 bases from V and 14 bases from J, with 17 bases between. Germline V gene sequence: CDR1 SGHTA, CDR2 FQGNSA. The CDR3 sequence is 12 residues long.

The chain couples TRBV5-1 to TRBJ2-3, with a tentative D call TRBD1 (5 bases). The germline CDR1 and CDR2 sequences are SGHRS and YFSETQ. This CDR3 contains 14 residues. The ends were cut back, 1 base at V and 2 bases at J, with 8 bases in the middle. The CDR3 nucleotides are TGCGCCAGCAGCTTGAGACAGTTCACAGATACGCAGTATTTT. Protein product: CASSLRQFTDTQYF.

The V and J genes are TRBV18 and TRBJ2-2; D might be TRBD2 (7 bases). The CDR3 runs to 16 residues. Trimming shortened V by 5 bases and J by 3 bases, and 16 bases separated the two germline ends. Germline V gene sequence: CDR1 KGHSH, CDR2 LQKENI. CDR3 region: CASSGQRGADTGELFF. CDR3 nucleotide sequence: TGTGCCAGCTCAGGACAGCGGGGCGCGGACACCGGGGAGCTGTTTTTT.

The chain recombines TRBV7-9 with TRBJ2-3, with D unclear. Germline V lookup: CDR1 SEHNR, CDR2 FQNEAQ (reference sequence). This CDR3 region has 14 residues. Between the trimmed V and J ends, which lost 2 bases and 4 bases, there was a span of 10 bases. The CDR3 DNA sequence: TGTGCCAGCAGCTTACCCGGTTCGGCAGATACGCAGTATTTT. Translation gives CASSLPGSADTQYF. The entire variable domain, with the rest obtained from reference TRBV7-9 and TRBJ2-3, is as follows: DTGVSQNPRHKITKRGQNVTFRCDPISEHNRLYWYRQTLGQGPEFLTYFQNEAQLEKSRLLSDRFSAERPKGSFSTLEIQRTEQGDSAMYLCASSLPGSADTQYFGPGTRLTVL.

This clone showed up just once. The rearrangement links TRBV7-3 to TRBJ2-1; 7 bases agree with TRBD2. V lost 5 bases to trimming and J lost 4 bases; unmatched junction nucleotides: 8. Per germline, CDR1 SGHTA and CDR2 FQGTGA. This CDR3 region has 15 residues. The CDR3 sequence: CASSGEGLPYNEQFF. CDR3 bases: TGTGCCAGCAGCGGCGAGGGACTACCTTACAATGAGCAGTTCTTC.

The chain recombines TRBV2 with TRBJ1-1, with D possibly TRBD1 on 5 matching bases. CDR3 length: 13 residues. Trimming took off 7 bases at V and 4 bases at J, with 13 bases between the two ends. Germline V gene lookup returns CDR1 SNHLY and CDR2 FYNNEI. The CDR3 spells CASIQGGGTEAFF. CDR3 bases: TGTGCCAGCATCCAGGGTGGAGGCACTGAAGCTTTCTTT. Drawing the rest from reference TRBV2 and TRBJ1-1, the complete variable domain is EPEVTQTPSHQVTQMGQEVILRCVPISNHLYFYWYRQILGQKVEFLVSFYNNEISEKSEIFDDQFSVERPDGSNFTLKIRSTKLEDSAMYFCASIQGGGTEAFFGQGTRLTVV.

The CDR3 sequence: CASSTTSGRYNEQFF. CDR3 bases: TGTGCCAGCAGCACGACCTCGGGACGCTACAATGAGCAGTTCTTC. The chain uses TRBV5-4 and TRBJ2-1, with D perhaps being TRBD1 or TRBD2 (5 bases each). V dropped 4 bases and J dropped 3 bases, with 14 bases sitting between them. The CDR3 has 15 residues. Germline CDR1 SGHNT, CDR2 YYREEE (reference sequence).

This sequence joins TRBV30 and TRBJ2-1, with 7 bases that match TRBD2. The junction had 2 bases not matched to a gene; V was cut back by 5 bases and J by 1 base. Germline CDR1 is GTSNPN and CDR2 is SVGIG (reference sequence). The CDR3 is 13 amino acids. The CDR3 DNA follows: TGTGCCTGGGGGGAGGGATCCTACAATGAGCAGTTCTTC. Its translation: CAWGEGSYNEQFF. Variable domain in full (rest from reference TRBV30 and TRBJ2-1): SQTIHQWPATLVQPVGSPLSLECTVEGTSNPNLYWYRQAAGRGLQLLFYSVGIGQISSEVPQNLSASRPQDRQFILSSKKLLLSDSGFYLCAWGEGSYNEQFFGPGTRLTVL.